This TCR beta chain is from a study of T cell clonality in common variable immunodeficiency. The sample holds a few counts of this clone. Antigen specificity is unknown. The sequence runs out 3 residues before the end of the CDR3; the remainder is reconstructed from the germline J gene. This CDR3 region has 13 residues. Germline-derived CDR1 and CDR2 are SEHNR and FQNEAQ (reference sequence). Whole-study results and caveats: Shared TCRbeta clones were fewer between CVID subjects than controls.

This table comes from immunoSEQ multiplex PCR, and its TCRdb copy is limited to in-frame clones, with some not included. Observed in the sample are approximately 52,000 clones, none of them singletons. Caucasian heritage predominated among both patients and controls. This TCR was sampled from a person between 18 and 69 years old in good health. The sample comprised peripheral blood mononuclear cells. The chain has TRBV7-9 and TRBJ1-2, with unresolved D. The CDR3 protein is CASSSWTSNEYTF. The CDR3 bases that were read are TGTGCCAGCAGCTCTTGGACTAGCAATGAG.